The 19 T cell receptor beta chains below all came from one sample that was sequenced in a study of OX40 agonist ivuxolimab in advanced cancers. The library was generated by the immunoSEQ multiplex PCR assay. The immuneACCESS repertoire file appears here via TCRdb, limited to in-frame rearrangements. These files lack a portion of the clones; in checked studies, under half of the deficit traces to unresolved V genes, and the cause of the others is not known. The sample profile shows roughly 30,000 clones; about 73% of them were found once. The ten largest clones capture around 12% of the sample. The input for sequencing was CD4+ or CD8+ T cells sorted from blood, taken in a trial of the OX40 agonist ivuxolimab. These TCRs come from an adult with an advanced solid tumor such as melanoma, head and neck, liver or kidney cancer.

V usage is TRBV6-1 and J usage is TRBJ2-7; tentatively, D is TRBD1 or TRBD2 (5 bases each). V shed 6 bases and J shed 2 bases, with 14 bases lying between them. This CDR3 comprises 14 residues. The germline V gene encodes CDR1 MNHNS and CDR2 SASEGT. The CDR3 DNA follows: TGTGCCAGCAGACCGGGACCGAGGACCTACGAGCAGTACTTC. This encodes CASRPGPRTYEQYF.

In DNA, the CDR3 is TGTGCCAGCAGCTCGACAGGGAGAAATCAGCCCCAGCATTTT. Translated, it gives CASSSTGRNQPQHF. The chain carries TRBV5-6 and TRBJ1-5; 7 positions match TRBD1. V was pared by 3 bases and J by 4 bases, with 4 bases of the junction left unmatched. The CDR3 has 14 amino acids. Germline V gives CDR1 SGHDT, CDR2 YYEEEE.

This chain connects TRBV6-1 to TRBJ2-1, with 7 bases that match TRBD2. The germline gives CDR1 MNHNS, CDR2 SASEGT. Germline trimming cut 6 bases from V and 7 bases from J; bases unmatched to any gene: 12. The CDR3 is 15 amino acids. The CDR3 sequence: CASSEIAGGVNEQFF. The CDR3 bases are TGTGCCAGCAGCGAAATAGCGGGTGGGGTGAATGAGCAGTTCTTC.

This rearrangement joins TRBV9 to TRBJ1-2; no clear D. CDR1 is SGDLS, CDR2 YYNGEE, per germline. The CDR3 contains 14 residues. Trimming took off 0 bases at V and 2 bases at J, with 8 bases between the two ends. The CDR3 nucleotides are TGTGCCAGCAGCGTAGAAGGCCACAACTATGGCTACACCTTC. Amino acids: CASSVEGHNYGYTF.

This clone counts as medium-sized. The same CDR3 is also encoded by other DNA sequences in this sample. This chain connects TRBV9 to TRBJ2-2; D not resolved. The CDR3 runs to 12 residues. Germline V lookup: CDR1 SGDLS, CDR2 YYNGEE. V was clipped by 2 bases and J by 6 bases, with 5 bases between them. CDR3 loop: CASSVGSGELFF. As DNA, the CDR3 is TGTGCCAGCAGCGTTGGGTCCGGGGAGCTGTTTTTT.

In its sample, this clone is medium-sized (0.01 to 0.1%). This CDR3 is CASSPETGAYNEQFF. The CDR3 nucleotides are TGTGCCAGCTCACCAGAGACAGGGGCCTACAATGAGCAGTTCTTC. V is TRBV18 and J is TRBJ2-1; 8 positions agree with TRBD1. Trimming at V came to 2 bases and at J to 2 bases, leaving 2 bases not matched to a gene. CDR3 length equals 15 residues. The germline V gene encodes CDR1 KGHSH and CDR2 LQKENI.

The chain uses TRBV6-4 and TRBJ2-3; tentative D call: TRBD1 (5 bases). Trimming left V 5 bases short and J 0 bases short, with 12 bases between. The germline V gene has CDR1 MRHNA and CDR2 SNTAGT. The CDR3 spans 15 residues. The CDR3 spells CASSRTPTSTDTQYF. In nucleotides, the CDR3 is TGTGCCAGCAGTAGGACACCAACTAGCACAGATACGCAGTATTTT.

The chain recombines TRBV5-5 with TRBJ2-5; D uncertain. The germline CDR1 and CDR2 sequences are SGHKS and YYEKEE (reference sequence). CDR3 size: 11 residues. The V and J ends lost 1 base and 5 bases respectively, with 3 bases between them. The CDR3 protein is CASSLRETQYF. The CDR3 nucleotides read TGTGCCAGCAGCTTGCGGGAGACCCAGTACTTC.

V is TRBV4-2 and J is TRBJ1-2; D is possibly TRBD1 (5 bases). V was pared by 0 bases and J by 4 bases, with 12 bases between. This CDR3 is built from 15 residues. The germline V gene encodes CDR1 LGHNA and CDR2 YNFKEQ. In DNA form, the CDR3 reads TGTGCCAGCAGCCAAGATCGTCGGGACGGCTATGGCTACACCTTC. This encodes CASSQDRRDGYGYTF.

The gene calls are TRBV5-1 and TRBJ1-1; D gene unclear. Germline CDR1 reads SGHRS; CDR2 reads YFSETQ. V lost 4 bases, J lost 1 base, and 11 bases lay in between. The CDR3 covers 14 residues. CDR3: CASSVGITNTEAFF. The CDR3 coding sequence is TGCGCCAGCAGCGTGGGGATAACGAACACTGAAGCTTTCTTT. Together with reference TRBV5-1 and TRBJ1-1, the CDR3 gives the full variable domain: KAGVTQTPRYLIKTRGQQVTLSCSPISGHRSVSWYQQTPGQGLQFLFEYFSETQRNKGNFPGRFSGRQFSNSRSEMNVSTLELGDSALYLCASSVGITNTEAFFGQGTRLTVV.

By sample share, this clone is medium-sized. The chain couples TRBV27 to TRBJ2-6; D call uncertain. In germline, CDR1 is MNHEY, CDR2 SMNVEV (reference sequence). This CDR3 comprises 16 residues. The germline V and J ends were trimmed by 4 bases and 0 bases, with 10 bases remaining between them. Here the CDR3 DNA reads TGTGCCAGCAGTTCAAGCGTGAGCTCTGGGGCCAACGTCCTGACTTTC. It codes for CASSSSVSSGANVLTF. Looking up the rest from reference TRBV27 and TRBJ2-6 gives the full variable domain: EAQVTQNPRYLITVTGKKLTVTCSQNMNHEYMSWYRQDPGLGLRQIYYSMNVEVTDKGDVPEGYKVSRKEKRNFPLILESPSPNQTSLYFCASSSSVSSGANVLTFGAGSRLTVL.

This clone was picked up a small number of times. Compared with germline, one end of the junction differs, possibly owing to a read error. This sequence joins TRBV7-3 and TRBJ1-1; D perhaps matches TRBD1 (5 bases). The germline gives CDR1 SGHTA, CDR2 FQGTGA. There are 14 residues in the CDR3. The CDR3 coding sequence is TGTGCCAGCAGCCCCGGGGGGGGGAACGCTGAAGCTTTCTTT. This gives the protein CASSPGGGNAEAFF. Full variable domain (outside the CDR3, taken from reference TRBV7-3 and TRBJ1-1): GAGVSQTPSNKVTEKGKYVELRCDPISGHTALYWYRQSLGQGPEFLIYFQGTGAADDSGLPNDRFFAVRPEGSVSTLKIQRTERGDSAVYLCASSPGGGNAEAFFGQGTRLTVV.

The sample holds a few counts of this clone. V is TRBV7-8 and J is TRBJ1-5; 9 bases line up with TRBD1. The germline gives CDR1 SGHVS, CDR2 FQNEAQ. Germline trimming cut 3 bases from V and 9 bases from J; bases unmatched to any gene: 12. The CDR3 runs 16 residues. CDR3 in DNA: TGTGCCAGCAGCTTGAGTAGTTGGACAGGGGAGCGGCCCCAGCATTTT. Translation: CASSLSSWTGERPQHF.

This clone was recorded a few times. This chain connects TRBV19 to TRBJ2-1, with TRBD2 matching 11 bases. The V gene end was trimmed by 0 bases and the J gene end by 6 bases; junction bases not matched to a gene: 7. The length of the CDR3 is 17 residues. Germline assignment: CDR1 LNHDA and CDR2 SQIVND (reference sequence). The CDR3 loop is CASSIDYLAGGLNEQFF. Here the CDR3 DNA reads TGTGCCAGTAGTATAGATTACCTAGCGGGGGGCCTCAATGAGCAGTTCTTC.

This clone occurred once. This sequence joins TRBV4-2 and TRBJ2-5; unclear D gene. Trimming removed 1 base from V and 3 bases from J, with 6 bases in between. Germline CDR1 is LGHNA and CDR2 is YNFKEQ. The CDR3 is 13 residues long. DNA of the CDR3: TGTGCCAGCAGCCAAGTTGGAGAAGAGACCCAGTACTTC. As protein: CASSQVGEETQYF.

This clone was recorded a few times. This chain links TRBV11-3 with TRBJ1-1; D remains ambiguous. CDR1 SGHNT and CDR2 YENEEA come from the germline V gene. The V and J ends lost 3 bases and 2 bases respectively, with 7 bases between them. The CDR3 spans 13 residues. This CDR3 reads CASSLGSNTEAFF. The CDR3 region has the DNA TGTGCCAGCAGCTTGGGCAGCAACACTGAAGCTTTCTTT.

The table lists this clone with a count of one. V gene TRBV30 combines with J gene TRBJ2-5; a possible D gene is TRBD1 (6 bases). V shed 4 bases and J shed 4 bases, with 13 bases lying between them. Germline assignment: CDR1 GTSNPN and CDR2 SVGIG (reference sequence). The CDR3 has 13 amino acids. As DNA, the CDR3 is TGTGCCTGGAATAGACAGGCTCTAGAGACCCAGTACTTC. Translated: CAWNRQALETQYF.

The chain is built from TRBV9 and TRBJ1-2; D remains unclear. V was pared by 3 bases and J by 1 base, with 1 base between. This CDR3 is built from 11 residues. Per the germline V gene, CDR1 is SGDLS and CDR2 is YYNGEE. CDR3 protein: CASSDNYGYTF. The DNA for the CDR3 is TGTGCCAGCAGCGATAACTATGGCTACACCTTC. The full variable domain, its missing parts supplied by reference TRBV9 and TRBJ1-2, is DSGVTQTPKHLITATGQRVTLRCSPRSGDLSVYWYQQSLDQGLQFLIQYYNGEERAKGNILERFSAQQFPDLHSELNLSSLELGDSALYFCASSDNYGYTFGSGTRLTVV.

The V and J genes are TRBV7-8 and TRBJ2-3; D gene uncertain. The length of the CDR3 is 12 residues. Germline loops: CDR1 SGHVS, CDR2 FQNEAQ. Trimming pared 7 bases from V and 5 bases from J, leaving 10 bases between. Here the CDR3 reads CASTSNKDTQYF. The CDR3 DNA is TGTGCCAGCACCTCAAACAAAGATACGCAGTATTTT.